A selection of T cell receptor beta chains follows, all from one sample in a study of neurological immune-mediated disorders. Each CDR3 protein gets one entry after TCRdb re-called the 5' RACE reads with MiXCR. Of about 45,000 distinct CDR3 sequences in the sample, 13% were seen once. The specimen sequenced was PBMCs. Receptors were obtained from a man aged 30-40 years in good health. Each CDR3 is given with its conserved first and last residue. The D gene is left open where the match is weak. Only some rows state a clone size, as once, few, many or a class for expanded clones.

size,V,D,J,CDR3,DNA
many,TRBV12-3/TRBV12-4,.,TRBJ1-5,CASTINYSNQPQHF,TGTGCCAGCACCATCAACTATAGCAATCAGCCCCAGCATTTT
many,TRBV5-1,TRBD1,TRBJ2-4,CASSFDRESIQYF,TGCGCCAGCAGCTTCGACAGGGAGTCCATTCAGTACTTC
many,TRBV11-2,.,TRBJ2-3,CASSLGLRITDTQYF,TGTGCCAGCAGCTTAGGCCTAAGAATAACAGATACGCAGTATTTT
many,TRBV11-2,TRBD1,TRBJ1-4,CASSLDGTANEKLFF,TGTGCCAGCAGCTTAGATGGGACAGCTAATGAAAAACTGTTTTTT
many,TRBV10-2,.,TRBJ2-7,CASSETVSYEQYF,TGCGCCAGCAGTGAAACAGTCTCCTACGAGCAGTACTTC
.,TRBV5-1,TRBD2,TRBJ2-7,CASSLAVAGVHHEQYF,TGCGCCAGCAGCTTGGCGGTTGCGGGAGTTCACCACGAGCAGTACTTC
.,TRBV7-7,.,TRBJ2-5,CVSSLGGPETQYF,TGTGTCAGCAGCTTAGGCGGGCCGGAGACCCAGTACTTC
.,TRBV7-2,.,TRBJ2-1,CASSLRLYDEQFF,TGTGCCAGCAGCCTTCGCCTGTATGATGAGCAGTTCTTC
many,TRBV7-9,.,TRBJ2-1,CASSLLLEQFF,TGTGCCAGCAGCTTACTTTTAGAGCAGTTCTTC
many,TRBV29-1,.,TRBJ2-3,CSVEDPGEAGTDTQYF,TGCAGCGTTGAAGATCCCGGAGAGGCGGGCACAGATACGCAGTATTTT
many,TRBV5-5,TRBD1,TRBJ2-3,CASSRDRAKDTQYF,TGTGCCAGCAGCCGGGACAGGGCAAAAGATACGCAGTATTTT
.,TRBV10-3,TRBD1,TRBJ1-1,CAISESVSRTGHEAFF,TGTGCCATCAGTGAGTCAGTTTCAAGGACAGGCCATGAAGCTTTCTTT
many,TRBV5-5,.,TRBJ2-2,CASSLHAATANTGELFF,TGTGCCAGCAGCTTGCATGCAGCGACCGCGAACACCGGGGAGCTGTTTTTT
many,TRBV27,.,TRBJ1-2,CASSLSAGNYGYTF,TGTGCCAGCAGTTTATCGGCAGGCAACTATGGCTACACCTTC
many,TRBV5-1,.,TRBJ2-6,CASSLSGGTGFGANVLTF,TGCGCCAGCAGCTTGTCGGGGGGGACAGGGTTTGGGGCCAACGTCCTGACTTTC
many,TRBV18,TRBD2,TRBJ2-7,CASSQSLAGGQLEQYF,TGTGCCAGCTCACAGTCACTAGCGGGAGGGCAACTCGAGCAGTACTTC
many,TRBV20-1,TRBD1,TRBJ1-1,CSARGQVEAFF,TGCAGTGCTAGGGGACAGGTTGAAGCTTTCTTT
many,TRBV5-1,TRBD1,TRBJ2-7,CASSTRQGSYEQYF,TGCGCCAGCAGCACCCGACAGGGGTCCTACGAGCAGTACTTC
many,TRBV7-9,.,TRBJ2-5,CASSLGENEFGRETQYF,TGTGCCAGCAGCTTAGGGGAAAACGAGTTCGGCCGGGAGACCCAGTACTTC
many,TRBV28,TRBD1,TRBJ2-1,CASSSPWGTGFYYNEQFF,TGTGCCAGCAGTTCCCCATGGGGGACAGGATTTTATTACAATGAGCAGTTCTTC
many,TRBV6-6,.,TRBJ1-5,CASTHFDGDQPQHF,TGTGCCAGCACTCACTTCGACGGGGATCAGCCCCAGCATTTT
many,TRBV5-1,.,TRBJ2-3,CASSYRLGSYSTDTQYF,TGCGCCAGCAGCTACCGTTTGGGCAGTTATAGCACAGATACGCAGTATTTT
many,TRBV7-8,.,TRBJ2-7,CASSLQAQSYEQYF,TGTGCCAGCAGCTTACAAGCGCAGTCCTACGAGCAGTACTTC
many,TRBV10-3,TRBD1,TRBJ2-1,CATAGTGFQRHRNNEQFF,TGTGCCACAGCCGGGACAGGGTTTCAGCGACACAGGAACAATGAGCAGTTCTTC
many,TRBV5-1,.,TRBJ2-7,CASNLGGLSGEQYF,TGCGCCAGCAACTTGGGCGGGCTTTCTGGTGAGCAGTACTTC
many,TRBV4-1,.,TRBJ2-3,CASSQDSARRRTDTQYF,TGCGCCAGCAGCCAAGATTCCGCGCGGAGACGCACAGATACGCAGTATTTT
many,TRBV10-3,.,TRBJ2-5,CAISPGTPEETQYF,TGTGCCATCAGCCCCGGGACCCCCGAGGAGACCCAGTACTTC
many,TRBV27,TRBD1,TRBJ1-3,CASKQQTGGGNTIYF,TGTGCCAGCAAACAACAGACAGGGGGAGGAAACACCATATATTTT
many,TRBV27,.,TRBJ1-2,CASSLSAGYGYTF,TGTGCCAGCAGTTTATCAGCAGGATATGGCTACACCTTC
.,TRBV5-1,.,TRBJ2-3,CASSLTAGKKDTQYF,TGCGCCAGCAGCTTGACGGCGGGGAAGAAGGATACGCAGTATTTT
many,TRBV5-1,.,TRBJ2-7,CASSGAVGAYEQYF,TGCGCCAGCAGCGGGGCGGTTGGAGCCTACGAGCAGTACTTC
many,TRBV20-1,.,TRBJ1-1,CSAPEPGLNTEAFF,TGCAGTGCCCCGGAGCCGGGGTTGAACACTGAAGCTTTCTTT
many,TRBV29-1,TRBD2,TRBJ2-7,CSVGTSGNPYEQYF,TGCAGCGTTGGGACTAGCGGGAACCCCTACGAGCAGTACTTC
.,TRBV7-8,TRBD2,TRBJ2-2,CVSSRNSGRAGELFF,TGTGTCAGCAGCCGGAATAGCGGGAGAGCCGGGGAGCTGTTTTTT
many,TRBV7-9,.,TRBJ2-1,CASSAQAYNEQFF,TGTGCCAGCAGCGCACAGGCTTACAATGAGCAGTTCTTC
many,TRBV12-3/TRBV12-4,TRBD1,TRBJ2-7,CASSSGTGEGEQYF,TGTGCCAGCAGTTCCGGGACAGGGGAGGGCGAGCAGTACTTC
few,TRBV5-1,TRBD1,TRBJ1-2,CASSLGPPGQGGGYTF,TGCGCCAGCAGCTTGGGCCCCCCGGGACAGGGAGGAGGCTACACCTTC
few,TRBV6-6,TRBD1,TRBJ2-1,CASSYPDRAESYNEQFF,TGTGCCAGCAGTTACCCGGACAGGGCGGAATCCTACAATGAGCAGTTCTTC
.,TRBV7-9,.,TRBJ2-7,CASSQAAGIPEAYEQYF,TGTGCCAGCAGCCAAGCGGCAGGGATACCAGAGGCCTACGAGCAGTACTTC
many,TRBV5-1,TRBD2,TRBJ2-3,CARGQAGLADPINHRSDTQYF,TGCGCCAGGGGACAGGCCGGACTAGCGGATCCTATAAACCACAGATCTGATACGCAGTATTTT
few,TRBV7-2,TRBD2,TRBJ2-5,CASSPKLAGPVGRF,TGTGCCAGCAGCCCAAAACTAGCGGGTCCCGTCGGCCGCTTC
many,TRBV3-1,.,TRBJ2-3,CASSQYKADTQYF,TGTGCCAGCAGCCAATACAAGGCGGATACGCAGTATTTT
many,TRBV5-1,TRBD1,TRBJ2-3,CASSFLGQGYKDTQYF,TGCGCCAGCAGCTTTCTGGGACAGGGGTATAAGGATACGCAGTATTTT
many,TRBV28,.,TRBJ2-1,CASSLTWNEQFF,TGTGCCAGCAGTTTAACTTGGAATGAGCAGTTCTTC
many,TRBV5-1,TRBD1,TRBJ2-3,CASRPGQDPRDTQYF,TGCGCCAGCAGACCCGGACAGGATCCCCGGGATACGCAGTATTTT
many,TRBV5-5,.,TRBJ1-3,CASSLPLGGNTIYF,TGTGCCAGCAGCTTGCCTCTTGGGGGGAACACCATATATTTT
many,TRBV18,.,TRBJ2-2,CASSPLIGELFF,TGTGCCAGCTCACCTCTTATCGGGGAGCTGTTTTTT
many,TRBV28,TRBD2,TRBJ2-1,CASRNPSGTHYNEQFF,TGTGCCAGCCGAAACCCGAGCGGGACGCACTACAATGAGCAGTTCTTC
many,TRBV10-3,.,TRBJ2-7,CAISVGTGGEQYF,TGTGCCATCAGTGTTGGGACTGGGGGCGAGCAGTACTTC